This TCR beta chain was retrieved from a study of regulatory T cells in long-lasting Graves disease. General study points: It is possible that accuracy was reduced by the small size of the sample.

Arm-PCR with iRepertoire HTBI primers amplified the CDR3 regions for these TCR beta libraries. TCRdb re-called the multiplex PCR reads through MiXCR, storing one row per CDR3 protein. The sample records roughly 380,000 distinct CDR3 sequences, 16% being singletons. The CDR3 sequence is 16 residues long. The V gene end was trimmed by 2 bases and the J gene end by 4 bases; junction bases not matched to a gene: 7. Per the germline V gene, CDR1 is SGHTA and CDR2 is FQGTGA. At least ten counts were recorded for this clonotype. As yet, its antigen is unknown. Time point reported: newly diagnosed GD, antithyroid drugs for less than 3 months. PBMC RNA was the source of the TCR library. These data also formed part of another study, on T cells in Graves' hyperthyroidism and ophthalmopathy.

The TCR sequence derives from a man in his forties with Graves disease. This sample comprised peripheral blood mononuclear cells (PBMCs), obtained at new diagnosis, from a patient treated with antithyroid drugs. This sequence joins TRBV7-3 and TRBJ2-1; 8 nucleotides match TRBD2. In DNA, the CDR3 is TGTGCCAGCAGCTTACGGGAGGGACTGGCGTACAATGAGCAGTTCTTC. It encodes CASSLREGLAYNEQFF.